A single sample gave rise to the 10 T cell receptor beta chains below, sequenced in a study of T cells in Graves' hyperthyroidism and ophthalmopathy (dated by TCRdb to 2018 to 2020). Receptor amplification or capture employed multiplex PCR. Sequencer: Illumina HiSeq 2000. TCR beta CDR3 regions were amplified from RNA transcripts. The TCR CDR3 was subjected to a first round of RT-PCR using the HTBI primer set and the Qiagen OneStep RT-PCR kit. TCRdb itself trimmed the public reads at Q25 with fastp, ran MiXCR and retained productive beta chains. CDR3 protein duplicates are merged, each entry listing the most common genes and DNA. Within this sample are around 300,000 distinct CDR3 sequences, with about 25% of them counted one time only. Roughly 24% of the sample lies in the top ten. Material: blood. Receptor source: a man aged 40-55 years with Graves' hyperthyroidism that later progressed to Graves' ophthalmopathy.

V gene TRBV11-2 combines with J gene TRBJ2-7; 9 positions match TRBD1. The germline V gene has CDR1 SGHAT and CDR2 FQNNGV. This CDR3 has 19 amino acids. Losses at the gene ends were 4 bases for V and 5 bases for J; bases not matched to a gene: 21. The CDR3 loop reads CASSSLTGTGFRRIHEQYF. The CDR3 DNA is TGTGCCAGCAGCTCCTTAACCGGGACAGGGTTTCGCCGAATCCACGAGCAGTACTTC.

This clonotype showed up many times. The chain couples TRBV14 to TRBJ2-7; 9 bases map to TRBD2. The CDR3 is 14 amino acids. Germline V gives CDR1 SGHDN, CDR2 FVKESK. Trimming took 0 bases from V and 7 from J; bases not matched to a gene: 4. The CDR3 reads CASSQDWLAGEQYF. Here the CDR3 DNA reads TGTGCCAGCAGCCAAGATTGGCTAGCGGGAGAGCAGTACTTC.

This clonotype was recorded many times. The V and J genes are TRBV4-1 and TRBJ2-2; no clear D gene. The germline V gene encodes CDR1 MGHRA and CDR2 YSYEKL. The germline V and J ends were trimmed by 0 bases and 3 bases, with 5 bases remaining between them. This CDR3 has 14 amino acids. The CDR3 loop is CASSQDPDTGELFF. As DNA, the CDR3 is TGCGCCAGCAGCCAAGACCCGGACACCGGGGAGCTGTTTTTT.

This clonotype was detected many times. V gene TRBV6-1 combines with J gene TRBJ2-7; TRBD2 is a possible D gene (5 bases). The germline V gene encodes CDR1 MNHNS and CDR2 SASEGT. Trimming removed 8 bases at V and 5 bases at J, with 19 bases between. This CDR3 comprises 14 residues. The CDR3 nucleotides are TGTGCCAGCCTCTTGGGAGCGGAAGTTGACGAGCAGTACTTC. This gives the protein CASLLGAEVDEQYF.

There are many counts of this clonotype. The rearrangement links TRBV18 to TRBJ2-7, with D perhaps matching TRBD2 (6 bases). The V gene lost 4 bases and the J gene lost 2 bases, with 15 bases spanning the gap. The CDR3 sequence is 15 residues long. Per germline, CDR1 KGHSH and CDR2 LQKENI. The CDR3 region is CASSRRLEGTYEQYF. The CDR3 DNA is TGTGCCAGCTCACGCCGGTTGGAGGGGACCTACGAGCAGTACTTC. Full variable domain (rest looked up from reference TRBV18 and TRBJ2-7): NAGVMQNPRHLVRRRGQEARLRCSPMKGHSHVYWYRQLPEEGLKFMVYLQKENIIDESGMPKERFSAEFPKEGPSILRIQQVVRGDSAAYFCASSRRLEGTYEQYFGPGTRLTVT.

This clonotype was picked up many times. The chain employs TRBV2 and TRBJ2-5; a weak D match, TRBD2 (6 bases). V was shortened by 6 bases and J by 0 bases, with 14 bases between the two germline ends. The CDR3 is made up of 15 amino acids. From germline, CDR1 is SNHLY and CDR2 FYNNEI. The CDR3 loop is CASSLYQRDQETQYF. In DNA, the CDR3 is TGTGCCAGCAGCTTATACCAGCGGGACCAAGAGACCCAGTACTTC.

This clonotype appeared many times. The V call is TRBV29-1, the J call TRBJ1-1; possible D gene TRBD1, 5 bases. The CDR3 consists of 14 residues. V lost 7 bases, J lost 5 bases, and 20 bases lay in between. Germline CDR1 reads SQVTM; CDR2 reads ANQGSEA. CDR3: CSAVFGGTWTEAFF. CDR3 bases: TGCAGCGCCGTTTTTGGGGGAACGTGGACTGAAGCTTTCTTT. The full variable domain, rest sourced from reference TRBV29-1 and TRBJ1-1, is SAVISQKPSRDICQRGTSLTIQCQVDSQVTMMFWYRQQPGQSLTLIATANQGSEATYESGFVIDKFPISRPNLTFSTLTVSNMSPEDSSIYLCSAVFGGTWTEAFFGQGTRLTVV.

This clonotype was found many times. This rearrangement joins TRBV27 to TRBJ2-3; D might be TRBD2 (6 bases). The CDR3 consists of 15 residues. The germline V gene has CDR1 MNHEY and CDR2 SMNVEV (reference sequence). The V end lost 6 bases, the J end lost 6 bases, and 19 bases lay between the germline ends. The CDR3 protein is CASSRDSNLVDTQYF. In nucleotides, the CDR3 is TGTGCCAGCAGCCGGGACTCAAACTTGGTGGATACGCAGTATTTT.

This clonotype has ten or more counts. This sequence joins TRBV18 and TRBJ1-1; unclear D gene. The CDR3 extends over 13 amino acids. V lost 5 bases to trimming and J lost 0 bases, with 7 bases between them. Germline CDR1 reads KGHSH; CDR2 reads LQKENI. CDR3 bases: TGTGCCAGCTCAAGACACCTGAACACTGAAGCTTTCTTT. It yields the protein CASSRHLNTEAFF.

V is TRBV12-3 or TRBV12-4 and J is TRBJ2-5, with D possibly being TRBD1 (5 bases). V lost 3 bases and J lost 3, with 8 bases in between. CDR3 size: 13 residues. The CDR3 is CASSLIREETQYF. CDR3 nucleotides: TGTGCCAGCAGTTTGATCAGGGAAGAGACCCAGTACTTC.